A single sample gave rise to the 19 T cell receptor beta chains below, sequenced in a study of cytomegalovirus exposure and HLA in healthy donors. Researchers ran the PCR with 60 Vbeta and 13 Jbeta primers. Some clones are missing from TCRdb's copy, which holds only in-frame ones; the method was immunoSEQ multiplex PCR. Altogether more than 140,000 clones are present, over 60% being singletons, with the ten largest covering 0.5% to 0.85%. The sample consisted of PBMCs. These receptors all stem from a male donor in good health and CMV-seronegative.

The V call is TRBV27, the J call TRBJ2-1, with D tentatively TRBD2 (6 bases). Trimming cost V 3 bases and J 9 bases, with 15 bases left between them. CDR1 and CDR2 (germline): MNHEY, SMNVEV (reference sequence). This CDR3 is 14 amino acids long. The CDR3 protein is CASSLQGGYGEQFF. The CDR3 DNA reads as TGTGCCAGCAGTTTGCAGGGAGGTTACGGTGAGCAGTTCTTC.

The chain carries TRBV4-3 and TRBJ1-4, with 8 bases identical to TRBD1. Per germline, CDR1 LGHNA and CDR2 YSLEER. The length of the CDR3 is 18 residues. The ends lost 0 bases at V and 5 bases at J; junction bases unmatched: 11. CDR3 loop: CASSQDVNTGGRNEKLFF. The DNA for the CDR3 is TGCGCCAGCAGCCAAGACGTAAATACAGGGGGGAGAAATGAAAAACTGTTTTTT.

The chain couples TRBV15 to TRBJ2-7, with 7 bases lining up with TRBD2. Losses at the gene ends were 8 bases for V and 0 bases for J; bases not matched to a gene: 7. This CDR3 is built from 14 residues. Germline CDR1 LNHNV, CDR2 YYDKDF (reference sequence). The DNA of the CDR3 is TGTGCCACCGCGCACGGGACTAACTCCTACGAGCAGTACTTC. Protein sequence: CATAHGTNSYEQYF.

The gene calls are TRBV5-8 and TRBJ2-1; the match to TRBD2 covers 8 bases. The CDR3 covers 15 residues. CDR1 is SGHTS, CDR2 YDEGEE, per germline. The V and J ends lost 4 bases and 0 bases, in that order; junction bases with no gene match: 3. CDR3 in amino acids: CASSKLAVSYNEQFF. The DNA of the CDR3 is TGTGCCAGCAGCAAACTAGCGGTCTCCTACAATGAGCAGTTCTTC.

The chain is built from TRBV7-3 and TRBJ2-1; 8 bases are a match to TRBD1. Germline V gene lookup returns CDR1 SGHTA and CDR2 FQGTGA. V trimming: 0 bases; J trimming: 8 bases; junction bases outside the gene matches: 3. This CDR3 is 14 amino acids long. The CDR3 nucleotides read TGTGCCAGCAGCTTAACAATACAGGGGGATGAGCAGTTCTTC. This encodes CASSLTIQGDEQFF.

V usage is TRBV7-9 and J usage is TRBJ2-7, with a tentative D call TRBD1 (6 bases). Per the germline V gene, CDR1 is SEHNR and CDR2 is FQNEAQ (reference sequence). Trimming cost V 5 bases and J 4 bases, with 18 bases left between them. The length of the CDR3 is 15 residues. CDR3 in DNA: TGTGCCAGCAGCGCTCAGGGGACCCGAGGATACGAGCAGTACTTC. This gives the protein CASSAQGTRGYEQYF.

The chain has TRBV5-1 and TRBJ2-1; 12 bases map to TRBD2. This CDR3 comprises 15 residues. Germline V gene data show CDR1 as SGHRS and CDR2 as YFSETQ. V trimming: 4 bases; J trimming: 5 bases; junction bases outside the gene matches: 4. CDR3 residues: CASSPGTSGHNEQFF. CDR3 nucleotides: TGCGCCAGCAGCCCGGGGACTAGCGGGCACAATGAGCAGTTCTTC.

The genes are TRBV4-2 and TRBJ2-7, with TRBD2 matching 14 bases. V lost 3 bases to trimming and J lost 3 bases; unmatched junction nucleotides: 7. The germline gives CDR1 LGHNA, CDR2 YNFKEQ. This CDR3 has 17 amino acids. The CDR3 bases are TGTGCCAGCAGCCACACCGGGACTAGCGGGAGTATCTACGAGCAGTACTTC. Protein: CASSHTGTSGSIYEQYF.

The V and J genes are TRBV7-9 and TRBJ1-1, with 10 positions matching TRBD1. This CDR3 has 15 residues. Germline lookup yields CDR1 SEHNR and CDR2 FQNEAQ (reference sequence). Unmatched junction bases numbered 5, after V lost 5 bases and J lost 2 bases. The CDR3 is CASSQGQGTNTEAFF. Written as DNA, the CDR3 is TGTGCCAGCAGCCAGGGACAGGGGACTAACACTGAAGCTTTCTTT.

This clone appeared a single time. The V gene is TRBV5-1, the J gene TRBJ2-1; perhaps TRBD1 as D (6 bases). This CDR3 has 13 residues. Germline CDR1 SGHRS, CDR2 YFSETQ. Trimming removed 3 bases at V and 10 bases at J, with 14 bases between. CDR3 bases: TGCGCCAGCAGCTCCCGACCGGGACAAGAGCAGTTCTTC. It translates to CASSSRPGQEQFF.

This clone came up a few times. The J gene is TRBJ1-2, the V gene TRBV9, with 8 nucleotides matching TRBD1. This CDR3 is built from 12 residues. The ends lost 2 bases at V and 7 bases at J; junction bases unmatched: 1. Germline CDR1 SGDLS, CDR2 YYNGEE. The CDR3 region is CASSVDRGGYTF. DNA of the CDR3: TGTGCCAGCAGCGTTGACAGGGGTGGCTACACCTTC.

This clone was observed a handful of times. This CDR3 is also generated by other DNA sequences in the sample. This chain uses TRBV2 with TRBJ1-6; D gene ambiguous. Germline CDR1 SNHLY, CDR2 FYNNEI. Trimming cost V 3 bases and J 0 bases, with 12 bases left between them. This CDR3 has 17 residues. CDR3 sequence reads: CASSDSAYSSYNSPLHF. CDR3 nucleotides: TGTGCCAGCAGTGACTCAGCTTACAGCTCCTATAATTCACCCCTCCACTTT. The variable domain in full, with the rest retrieved from reference TRBV2 and TRBJ1-6, is EPEVTQTPSHQVTQMGQEVILRCVPISNHLYFYWYRQILGQKVEFLVSFYNNEISEKSEIFDDQFSVERPDGSNFTLKIRSTKLEDSAMYFCASSDSAYSSYNSPLHFGNGTRLTVT.

The rearrangement joins TRBV19 to TRBJ2-1; 9 bases match TRBD1. With 1 base clipped from V and 5 bases from J, the junction kept 3 bases outside the gene matches. The CDR3 consists of 15 residues. Germline lookup yields CDR1 LNHDA and CDR2 SQIVND (reference sequence). For the CDR3, the DNA is TGTGCCAGTAGTATAGTTGGGACAGGGAACAATGAGCAGTTCTTC. Protein product: CASSIVGTGNNEQFF.

The chain recombines TRBV6-6 with TRBJ2-5; TRBD1 matches 8 bases. Trimming at V came to 5 bases and at J to 2 bases, leaving 7 bases not matched to a gene. Per the germline V gene, CDR1 is MNHNY and CDR2 is SVGAGI (reference sequence). CDR3 length: 15 residues. The CDR3 bases are TGTGCCAGCAGTGCCCGGGACAGGAATCAAGAGACCCAGTACTTC. It yields the protein CASSARDRNQETQYF.

The gene calls are TRBV5-4 and TRBJ1-1; no firm D call. Trimming took 2 bases from V and 6 from J, leaving 5 bases between them. Germline CDR1 is SGHNT and CDR2 is YYREEE (reference sequence). The CDR3 is made up of 11 amino acids. The CDR3 protein is CASSFLSEAFF. CDR3 sequence (DNA): TGTGCCAGCAGCTTTCTCTCTGAAGCTTTCTTT.

The chain recombines TRBV10-3 with TRBJ1-1, with 8 bases matching TRBD1. CDR1 and CDR2 from the germline V gene are ENHRY and SYGVKD. The CDR3 length is 14 residues. V shed 6 bases, J shed 4 bases, and the junction held 7 bases outside the gene matches. In DNA form, the CDR3 reads TGTGCCATCAGCGACGGACAGGGCGTCACTGAAGCTTTCTTT. This gives the protein CAISDGQGVTEAFF.

This rearrangement joins TRBV18 to TRBJ2-3; 7 nucleotides match TRBD2. J gave up 6 bases and V 1 base, and 10 bases lay outside the gene matches. Germline loops: CDR1 KGHSH, CDR2 LQKENI. The CDR3 has 16 amino acids. The CDR3 coding sequence is TGTGCCAGCTCACCACTGTCGGGAGGCCTAGCCGATACGCAGTATTTT. Residues: CASSPLSGGLADTQYF. Full variable domain (missing parts from reference TRBV18 and TRBJ2-3): NAGVMQNPRHLVRRRGQEARLRCSPMKGHSHVYWYRQLPEEGLKFMVYLQKENIIDESGMPKERFSAEFPKEGPSILRIQQVVRGDSAAYFCASSPLSGGLADTQYFGPGTRLTVL.

The chain employs TRBV7-2 and TRBJ2-1; no clear D gene. CDR1 is SGHTA and CDR2 is FQGNSA in the germline V gene. The V and J ends lost 5 bases and 3 bases respectively, with 2 bases between them. This CDR3 spans 11 amino acids. Here the CDR3 reads CASSRYNEQFF. The CDR3 DNA is TGTGCCAGCAGCCGCTACAATGAGCAGTTCTTC.

V is TRBV10-3 and J is TRBJ2-7, with D tentatively TRBD2 (7 bases). Germline loops: CDR1 ENHRY, CDR2 SYGVKD. This CDR3 is 14 amino acids long. V lost 11 bases and J lost 1, with 18 bases in between. The CDR3 DNA sequence: TGTGCCGCCCGAACGGGGGGCAATTCCTACGAGCAGTACTTC. Translating it yields CAARTGGNSYEQYF.